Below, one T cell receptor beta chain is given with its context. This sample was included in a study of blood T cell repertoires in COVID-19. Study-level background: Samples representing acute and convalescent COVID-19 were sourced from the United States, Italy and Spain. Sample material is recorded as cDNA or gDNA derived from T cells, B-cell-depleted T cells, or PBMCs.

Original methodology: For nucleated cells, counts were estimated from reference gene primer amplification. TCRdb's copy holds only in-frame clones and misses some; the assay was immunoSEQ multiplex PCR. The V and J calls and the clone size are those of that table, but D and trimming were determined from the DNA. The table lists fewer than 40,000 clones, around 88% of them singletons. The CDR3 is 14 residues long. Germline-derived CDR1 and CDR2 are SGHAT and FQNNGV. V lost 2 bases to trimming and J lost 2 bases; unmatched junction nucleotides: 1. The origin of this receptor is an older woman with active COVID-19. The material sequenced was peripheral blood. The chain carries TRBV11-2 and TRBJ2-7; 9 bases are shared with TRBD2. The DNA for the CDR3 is TGTGCCAGCAGCTTAAGCGGGGGGACCTACGAGCAGTACTTC. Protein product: CASSLSGGTYEQYF.